The rows below give T cell receptor beta chains drawn from one sample of a study of blood T cell repertoires in COVID-19. Only in-frame clones appear in the TCRdb table, and some are missing; sequencing was by immunoSEQ multiplex PCR. This table has 65,000 to 70,000 clones, around 86% appearing once. What was sequenced was peripheral blood. The receptors were sampled from a man aged 50-59 years with active COVID-19. Each CDR3 is given with its conserved first and last residue. The D gene is left open where the match is weak. The size of a clone is reported for some rows only, either as once, few or many, or as a class for expanded clones.

>TRBV6-2/TRBV6-3|TRBD1|TRBJ1-2|NA
TGTGCCAGCAGTTACTCACAGGGGGCGATCTATGGCTACACCTTC
CASSYSQGAIYGYTF
>TRBV6-5|NA|TRBJ1-3|NA
TGTGCCAGCAGTATGCAGGGCCGAGCAAACACCATATATTTT
CASSMQGRANTIYF
>TRBV28|TRBD1|TRBJ1-1|NA
TGTGCCAGCAGGCGACAGGGGACCTACCCTTTGGTGAACACTGAAGCTTTCTTT
CASRRQGTYPLVNTEAFF
>TRBV6-2/TRBV6-3|NA|TRBJ1-2|few
TGTGCCAGCAGTCACGGGACTCGTGGCTATGGCTACACCTTC
CASSHGTRGYGYTF
>TRBV19|NA|TRBJ1-1|NA
TGTGCCAGTAGTTCGCTACAGGGCTTAACTGAAGCTTTCTTT
CASSSLQGLTEAFF
>TRBV28|NA|TRBJ1-5|NA
TGTGCCAGCGCTTCACCCCGGGGTCAGCCCCAGCATTTT
CASASPRGQPQHF
>TRBV14|NA|TRBJ2-5|NA
TGTGCCAGCAGCCAATTGGTCGCGTACCAAGAGACCCAGTACTTC
CASSQLVAYQETQYF
>TRBV7-2|NA|TRBJ2-7|once
TGTGCCAGCAGCTTGGGTCCTAGCGCCGAGCAGTACTTC
CASSLGPSAEQYF
>TRBV3-1/TRBV3-2|NA|TRBJ1-4|NA
TGTGCCAGCAGCCAAGGATGGGCACTTGGTAGAGAAAAACTGTTTTTT
CASSQGWALGREKLFF
>TRBV5-6|NA|TRBJ1-4|NA
TGTGCCAGCAGCTACAGGGCAACTAATGAAAAACTGTTTTTT
CASSYRATNEKLFF
>TRBV19|TRBD2|TRBJ2-7|NA
TGTGCCAGTAGTATAGAGTCCGGGACTAGCGGGAGTCTTATTTACGAGCAGTACTTC
CASSIESGTSGSLIYEQYF
>TRBV7-9|NA|TRBJ2-7|NA
TGTGCCAGCAGCTCCACCTACGAGCAGTACTTC
CASSSTYEQYF
>TRBV11-2|TRBD1|TRBJ2-7|NA
TGTGCCAGCAGCTTAGGAGGGGGCGTTATAATCCAACAGTACTTC
CASSLGGGVIIQQYF
>TRBV29-1|TRBD2|TRBJ2-1|NA
TGCAGCGTTGAAAGAGCGGGAGGGAGGGGCGATGAGCAGTTCTTC
CSVERAGGRGDEQFF
>TRBV15|TRBD2|TRBJ2-3|NA
TGTGCCACCAGCAGTCAAGGTAGTATAGCGGGAGGCTCGCAGTATTTT
CATSSQGSIAGGSQYF
>TRBV4-1|NA|TRBJ1-1|NA
TGCGCCAGCAGCCAAGTTGGGCAGGGCGGCGGCACTGAAGCTTTCTTT
CASSQVGQGGGTEAFF
>TRBV7-9|NA|TRBJ1-2|NA
TGTGCCAGCAGCTTAGCCGGTGCCGGTAGTAACTATGGCTACACCTTC
CASSLAGAGSNYGYTF
>TRBV18|NA|TRBJ1-1|NA
TGTGCCAGCTCACCACTAGGGGCAACGAACACTGAAGCTTTCTTT
CASSPLGATNTEAFF
>TRBV5-1|NA|TRBJ2-7|NA
TGCGCCAGCAGCTTGGGGACAGATATTACCTACGAGCAGTACTTC
CASSLGTDITYEQYF
>TRBV18|NA|TRBJ2-7|NA
TGTGCCAGCTCAGGGGGCCCCCAGGACGAGCAGTACTTC
CASSGGPQDEQYF
>TRBV25-1|TRBD2|TRBJ2-4|few
TGTGCCAGCAGTGAATATAAGGGGACTATGGCCAAAAACATTCAGTACTTC
CASSEYKGTMAKNIQYF
>TRBV9|TRBD2|TRBJ2-7|NA
TGTGCCAGCAGCCCCTCGGGGGGGAACTACGAGCAGTACTTC
CASSPSGGNYEQYF
>TRBV5-1|NA|TRBJ2-2|NA
TGCGCCAGCAGCTTGGCTCCAGGGTCGAACACCGGGGAGCTGTTTTTT
CASSLAPGSNTGELFF
>TRBV5-6|TRBD1|TRBJ2-7|NA
TGTGCCAGCAGCATAAGGACAGGGTATCGGAACGAGCAGTACTTC
CASSIRTGYRNEQYF
>TRBV30|NA|TRBJ1-4|NA
TGTGCCTGGTCGACAGTCGCAACTAATGAAAAACTGTTTTTT
CAWSTVATNEKLFF
>TRBV11-2|NA|TRBJ2-1|few
TGTGCCAGCAGCTCCCGACAGGATACGGGGAGCTCCTACAATGAGCAGTTCTTC
CASSSRQDTGSSYNEQFF
>TRBV6-5|NA|TRBJ1-2|NA
TGTGCCAGCAGTTACGGCGGTCTCTATGGCTACACCTTC
CASSYGGLYGYTF
>TRBV5-4|TRBD1|TRBJ1-1|NA
TGTGCCAGCAGCCCACAGGGGAACAGAAACACTGAAGCTTTCTTT
CASSPQGNRNTEAFF
>TRBV21-1|NA|TRBJ1-1|NA
TGTGCCAGCAGCAAATCTCGGGACAGGGGGCGATGTACTGAAGCTTTCTTT
CASSKSRDRGRCTEAFF
>TRBV15|TRBD2|TRBJ2-1|NA
TGTGCCACCAGCAGAGAAGGGCTAGCGGGAGGCCATGAGCAGTTCTTC
CATSREGLAGGHEQFF
>TRBV5-8|NA|TRBJ2-7|NA
TGTGCCAGCAGCTTATGGCTTACCCTCTACGAGCAGTACTTC
CASSLWLTLYEQYF
>TRBV11-3|NA|TRBJ1-2|NA
TGTGCCAGCAGCTTTGGGGGGTTCGACGGCTACACCTTC
CASSFGGFDGYTF
>TRBV18|TRBD2|TRBJ2-3|NA
TGTGCCAGCTCAATACCGGGACTAGCGGTCCCAGATACGCAGTATTTT
CASSIPGLAVPDTQYF
>TRBV29-1|TRBD2|TRBJ2-3|NA
TGCAGCGTTGAACCTAGCGGGATAGACACAGATACGCAGTATTTT
CSVEPSGIDTDTQYF
>TRBV7-8|NA|TRBJ2-7|NA
TGTGCCAGCAGCTTAGCCTACGGGGAGCTTTACGAGCAGTACTTC
CASSLAYGELYEQYF
>TRBV5-6|NA|TRBJ1-2|NA
TGTGCCAGCAGCTTGGCCTGGGGGGGCGACTATGGCTACACCTTC
CASSLAWGGDYGYTF
>TRBV10-3|NA|TRBJ2-2|NA
TGTGCCATCAGCGGGGGCGGGGAGCTGTTTTTT
CAISGGGELFF
>TRBV27|NA|TRBJ1-6|NA
TGTGCCAGCAGTAAACCGGGCCTCGGGGGATCACCCCTCCACTTT
CASSKPGLGGSPLHF
>TRBV6-5|TRBD1|TRBJ1-2|NA
TGTGCCAGCATAGGGACAGGGAAGCAAAGAGACTACACCTTC
CASIGTGKQRDYTF
>TRBV28|NA|TRBJ2-3|NA
TGTGCCAGCAGCCCCACTAGCACAGATACGCAGTATTTT
CASSPTSTDTQYF
>TRBV11-1|NA|TRBJ2-1|NA
TGTGCCAGCAGCCTCGAGAGGGTCGGCAATCAGCAGTTCTTC
CASSLERVGNQQFF